The rows below give T cell receptor beta chains drawn from one sample of a study of blood T cell repertoires in COVID-19. Clones were sequenced by immunoSEQ multiplex PCR, and TCRdb holds only the in-frame ones, with some missing. Of some 25,000 clones in the sample, about 92% were seen once. Source material: peripheral blood. The receptors shown here come from a human donor in a cohort sampled during active COVID-19. The CDR3 runs from the conserved cysteine through the conserved F or W. D genes are given only for firm matches. Not all rows give a size; the values are once, few, many and, for expanded clones, a class.

J: TRBJ1-6; V: TRBV3-1/TRBV3-2; D: TRBD1; length: 14; size: -; DNA: TGTGCCAGCAGCAACCGGGACAGCGGTTCACCCCTCCACTTT; CDR3: CASSNRDSGSPLHF
J: TRBJ1-2; V: TRBV19; D: TRBD1; length: 14; size: -; DNA: TGTGCCAGTAGTCGACAGGGGAGGAGCTATGGCTACACCTTC; CDR3: CASSRQGRSYGYTF
J: TRBJ1-5; V: TRBV2; D: -; length: 14; size: -; DNA: TGTGCCAGCAGTGACGGGAAGGGAGTTCAGCCCCAGCATTTT; CDR3: CASSDGKGVQPQHF
J: TRBJ2-2; V: TRBV19; D: -; length: 15; size: -; DNA: TGTGCCAGTAGTGAGGGAAGGGAGTTCACCGGGGAGCTGTTTTTT; CDR3: CASSEGREFTGELFF
J: TRBJ2-2; V: TRBV5-5; D: -; length: 15; size: once; DNA: TGTGCCAGCAGCTTGGCCGGTGAAAGAGCCGGGGAGCTGTTTTTT; CDR3: CASSLAGERAGELFF
J: TRBJ1-1; V: TRBV19; D: -; length: 15; size: -; DNA: TGTGCCAGTAGTATTACAGGGTCGGATGGCACTGAAGCTTTCTTT; CDR3: CASSITGSDGTEAFF
J: TRBJ2-2; V: TRBV11-3; D: -; length: 15; size: -; DNA: TGTGCCAGCAGCCTTCGGACTGTTTACACCGGGGAGCTGTTTTTT; CDR3: CASSLRTVYTGELFF
J: TRBJ2-3; V: TRBV5-6; D: TRBD1; length: 15; size: -; DNA: TGTGCCAGCAGCTTGGCCAGGCAGGGGGCCGATACGCAGTATTTT; CDR3: CASSLARQGADTQYF
J: TRBJ1-5; V: TRBV6-5; D: -; length: 15; size: once; DNA: TGTGCCAGCAGACAGGGAATGGATAGCAATCAGCCCCAGCATTTT; CDR3: CASRQGMDSNQPQHF
J: TRBJ2-3; V: TRBV19; D: TRBD1; length: 19; size: -; DNA: TGTGCCAGTAGTGTTCTTAGGACAGGGGTTGATACTAGCACAGATACGCAGTATTTT; CDR3: CASSVLRTGVDTSTDTQYF
J: TRBJ2-1; V: TRBV27; D: -; length: 15; size: -; DNA: TGTGCCAGCAGTTTATGGGGACTGGGGGGATTCGAGCAGTTCTTC; CDR3: CASSLWGLGGFEQFF
J: TRBJ1-2; V: TRBV28; D: -; length: 15; size: once; DNA: TGTGCCAGCAATTATGGGTGGCCGCGAGGCTATGGCTACACCTTC; CDR3: CASNYGWPRGYGYTF
J: TRBJ1-6; V: TRBV18; D: TRBD1; length: 14; size: -; DNA: TGTGCCAGCTCACCCACAGACAGGGTATCACCCCTCCACTTT; CDR3: CASSPTDRVSPLHF
J: TRBJ1-5; V: TRBV10-3; D: TRBD1; length: 16; size: -; DNA: TGTGCCATCAGTGAGAGCGGGACAGGGGGCTTTCAGCCCCAGCATTTT; CDR3: CAISESGTGGFQPQHF
J: TRBJ1-3; V: TRBV3-1/TRBV3-2; D: -; length: 14; size: -; DNA: TGTGCCAGCAGCCTGGGAGCCTCTGGAAACACCATATATTTT; CDR3: CASSLGASGNTIYF
J: TRBJ2-1; V: TRBV6-5; D: TRBD2; length: 15; size: -; DNA: TGTGCCAGCAGTAACCTAGCGGGGGCGAGCAATGAGCAGTTCTTC; CDR3: CASSNLAGASNEQFF
J: TRBJ1-2; V: TRBV12-3/TRBV12-4; D: -; length: 11; size: once; DNA: TGTGCCAGCAGTATGGACACAAGCTACACCTTC; CDR3: CASSMDTSYTF
J: TRBJ2-1; V: TRBV9; D: -; length: 14; size: -; DNA: TGTGCCAGCAGCGTATCTAGCAGGCACAATGAGCAGTTCTTC; CDR3: CASSVSSRHNEQFF
J: TRBJ2-7; V: TRBV12-3/TRBV12-4; D: -; length: 13; size: -; DNA: TGTGCCAGCAGTGCTGGAGCCTCCTACGAGCAGTACTTC; CDR3: CASSAGASYEQYF
J: TRBJ1-5; V: TRBV6-5; D: -; length: 13; size: -; DNA: TGTGCCAGCGAGAATCTAAGCAATCAGCCCCAGCATTTT; CDR3: CASENLSNQPQHF
J: TRBJ1-6; V: TRBV11-3; D: -; length: 14; size: -; DNA: TGTGCCAGCAGCCGTGGACAGTCGTATTCACCCCTCCACTTT; CDR3: CASSRGQSYSPLHF
J: TRBJ1-6; V: TRBV6-5; D: -; length: 15; size: -; DNA: TGTGCCAGCAGACCGGTGGAGAGGAAGAGTTCACCCCTCCACTTT; CDR3: CASRPVERKSSPLHF
J: TRBJ1-2; V: TRBV7-9; D: -; length: 15; size: -; DNA: TGTGCCAGCAGCTTAGACGCAGGCAGATTAGTAGGCTACACCTTC; CDR3: CASSLDAGRLVGYTF
J: TRBJ2-5; V: TRBV11-3; D: TRBD2; length: 14; size: -; DNA: TGTGCCAGCAGCCCGACTAGCGTTCACCGGACCCAGTACTTC; CDR3: CASSPTSVHRTQYF
J: TRBJ2-5; V: TRBV5-4; D: -; length: 15; size: -; DNA: TGTGCCAGCAGCGGCTCCGCAGGAACCCAAGAGACCCAGTACTTC; CDR3: CASSGSAGTQETQYF
J: TRBJ2-7; V: TRBV4-2; D: TRBD1; length: 14; size: -; DNA: TGTGCCAGCAGCCACCGGGACAGGGGTAGCGAGCAGTACTTC; CDR3: CASSHRDRGSEQYF
J: TRBJ1-2; V: TRBV7-8; D: -; length: 15; size: -; DNA: TGTGCCAGCAGCTTAGGGACAGAGAACAACTATGGCTACACCTTC; CDR3: CASSLGTENNYGYTF
J: TRBJ2-7; V: TRBV27; D: TRBD2; length: 14; size: -; DNA: TGTGGGGCTGGGACTAGCGGGAGGGGCTACGAGCAGTACTTC; CDR3: CGAGTSGRGYEQYF
J: TRBJ2-1; V: TRBV7-2; D: TRBD2; length: 14; size: -; DNA: TGTGCCAGCAGCTTAAAGGGACTAGTAGTTGAGCAGTTCTTC; CDR3: CASSLKGLVVEQFF
J: TRBJ2-1; V: TRBV29-1; D: -; length: 12; size: -; DNA: TGCTCCTCGGGGGTGTCCTACAATGAGCAGTTCTTC; CDR3: CSSGVSYNEQFF
J: TRBJ2-7; V: TRBV6-1; D: -; length: 13; size: -; DNA: TGTGCCAGCAGTGAACCGGGGGCCTACGAGCAGTACTTC; CDR3: CASSEPGAYEQYF
J: TRBJ2-5; V: TRBV5-1; D: -; length: 14; size: -; DNA: TGCGCCACCGAGTTCAGGGGATTCCAAGAGACCCAGTACTTC; CDR3: CATEFRGFQETQYF
J: TRBJ2-1; V: TRBV20-1; D: TRBD2; length: 17; size: -; DNA: TGCAGTGCTAGTACTCCCCGGCCGAGCGGGGGGGTTCACGGGCAGTTCTTC; CDR3: CSASTPRPSGGVHGQFF
J: TRBJ2-1; V: TRBV25-1; D: TRBD2; length: 16; size: -; DNA: TGTGCCAGCAGCCGGACTAGCGGGAGGGTTGGCAATGAGCAGTTCTTC; CDR3: CASSRTSGRVGNEQFF
J: TRBJ2-3; V: TRBV6-5; D: TRBD1; length: 15; size: few; DNA: TGTGCCAGCAGTAACCAGGACAGGTTCACAGATACGCAGTATTTT; CDR3: CASSNQDRFTDTQYF
J: TRBJ1-4; V: TRBV7-9; D: -; length: 15; size: -; DNA: TGTGCCAGCAGCTTAAAGGTGGGGCTCGGGGAAAAACTGTTTTTT; CDR3: CASSLKVGLGEKLFF
J: TRBJ2-7; V: TRBV7-8; D: TRBD1; length: 17; size: -; DNA: TGTGCCAGCAGCTTTCCGCAGGGGGCTGTCCTGTCCTACGAGCAGTACTTC; CDR3: CASSFPQGAVLSYEQYF
J: TRBJ2-7; V: TRBV18; D: -; length: 12; size: -; DNA: TGTGCCAGCTCACCAGCAGGGCACGAGCAGTACTTC; CDR3: CASSPAGHEQYF
J: TRBJ2-1; V: TRBV3-1/TRBV3-2; D: TRBD2; length: 16; size: -; DNA: TGTGCCAGCAGCCAAGGGGGCGGGAGGGCCGTCAATGAGCAGTTCTTC; CDR3: CASSQGGGRAVNEQFF
J: TRBJ1-2; V: TRBV11-1; D: -; length: 13; size: -; DNA: TGTGCCAGCAGCTTAGCGGAGCGCGGAAGCTACACCTTC; CDR3: CASSLAERGSYTF
J: TRBJ2-1; V: TRBV2; D: TRBD1; length: 15; size: -; DNA: TGTGCCAGCAGTGAGTTACAGGGGGCGTTCGATGAGCAGTTCTTC; CDR3: CASSELQGAFDEQFF
J: TRBJ2-7; V: TRBV11-2; D: -; length: 16; size: -; DNA: TGTGCCAGCAGCCCTTCCCGGACGGGGGGCCATGGCGAGCAGTACTTC; CDR3: CASSPSRTGGHGEQYF